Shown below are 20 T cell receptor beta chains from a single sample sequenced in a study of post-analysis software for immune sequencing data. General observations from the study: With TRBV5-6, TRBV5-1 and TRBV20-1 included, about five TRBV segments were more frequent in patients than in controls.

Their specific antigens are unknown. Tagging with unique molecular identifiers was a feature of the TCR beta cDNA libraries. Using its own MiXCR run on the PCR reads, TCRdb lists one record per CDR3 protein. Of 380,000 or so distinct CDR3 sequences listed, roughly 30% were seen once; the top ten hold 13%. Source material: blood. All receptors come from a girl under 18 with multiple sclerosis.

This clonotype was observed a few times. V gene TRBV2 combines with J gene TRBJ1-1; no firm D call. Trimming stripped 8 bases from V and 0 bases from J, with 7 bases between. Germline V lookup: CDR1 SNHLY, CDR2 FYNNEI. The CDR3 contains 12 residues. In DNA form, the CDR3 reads TGTGCCAGCTTCCCGATGAACACTGAAGCTTTCTTT. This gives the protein CASFPMNTEAFF.

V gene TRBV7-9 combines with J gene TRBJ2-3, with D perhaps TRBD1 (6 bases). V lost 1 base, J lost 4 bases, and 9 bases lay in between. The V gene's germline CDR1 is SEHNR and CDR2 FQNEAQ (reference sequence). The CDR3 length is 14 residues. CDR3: CASSLVRGADTQYF. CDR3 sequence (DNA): TGTGCCAGCAGCTTAGTCAGGGGTGCAGATACGCAGTATTTT.

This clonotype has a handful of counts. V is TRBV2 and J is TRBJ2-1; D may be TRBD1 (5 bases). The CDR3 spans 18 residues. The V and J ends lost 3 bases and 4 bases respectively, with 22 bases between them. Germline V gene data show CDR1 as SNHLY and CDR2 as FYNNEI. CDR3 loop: CASSEGLLGPRQYNEQFF. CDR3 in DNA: TGTGCCAGCAGTGAGGGTCTTTTAGGGCCTAGACAGTACAATGAGCAGTTCTTC.

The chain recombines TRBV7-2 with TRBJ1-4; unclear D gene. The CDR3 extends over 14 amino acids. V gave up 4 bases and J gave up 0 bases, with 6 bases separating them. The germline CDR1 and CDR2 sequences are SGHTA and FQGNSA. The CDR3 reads CASSWGATNEKLFF. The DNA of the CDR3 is TGTGCCAGCAGCTGGGGTGCAACTAATGAAAAACTGTTTTTT.

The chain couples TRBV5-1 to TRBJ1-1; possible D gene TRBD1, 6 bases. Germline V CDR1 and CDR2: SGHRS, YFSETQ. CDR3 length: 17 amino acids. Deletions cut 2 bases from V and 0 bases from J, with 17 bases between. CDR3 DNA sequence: TGCGCCAGCAGCTTCGGGAGCGGGGGCCGCGTGAACACTGAAGCTTTCTTT. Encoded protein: CASSFGSGGRVNTEAFF.

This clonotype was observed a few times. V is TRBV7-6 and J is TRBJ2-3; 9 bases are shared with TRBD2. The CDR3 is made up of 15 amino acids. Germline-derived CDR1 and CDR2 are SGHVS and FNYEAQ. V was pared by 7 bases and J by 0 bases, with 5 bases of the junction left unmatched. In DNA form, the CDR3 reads TGTGCCAGCACCCCGCTAGCGGGGAGCACAGATACGCAGTATTTT. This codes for CASTPLAGSTDTQYF.

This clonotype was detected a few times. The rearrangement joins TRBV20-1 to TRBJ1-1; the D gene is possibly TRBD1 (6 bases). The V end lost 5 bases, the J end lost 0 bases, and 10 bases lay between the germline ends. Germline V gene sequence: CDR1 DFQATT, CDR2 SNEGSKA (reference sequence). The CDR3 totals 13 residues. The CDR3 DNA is TGCAGTGCTGGAACAGGGCTGAACACTGAAGCTTTCTTT. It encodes CSAGTGLNTEAFF.

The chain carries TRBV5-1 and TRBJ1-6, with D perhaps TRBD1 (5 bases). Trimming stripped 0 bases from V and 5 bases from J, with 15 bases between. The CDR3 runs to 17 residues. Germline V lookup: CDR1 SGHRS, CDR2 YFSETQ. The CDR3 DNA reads TGCGCCAGCAGCTTGGTTTGGGGGAGAGGAGATAATTCACCCCTCCACTTT. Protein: CASSLVWGRGDNSPLHF.

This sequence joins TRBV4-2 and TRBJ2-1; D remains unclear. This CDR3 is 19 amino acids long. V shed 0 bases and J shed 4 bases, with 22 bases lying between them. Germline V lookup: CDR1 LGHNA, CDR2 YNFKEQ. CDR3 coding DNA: TGTGCCAGCAGCCAAGAACCAGGTGGTAGAAATCTCCCATACAATGAGCAGTTCTTC. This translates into CASSQEPGGRNLPYNEQFF.

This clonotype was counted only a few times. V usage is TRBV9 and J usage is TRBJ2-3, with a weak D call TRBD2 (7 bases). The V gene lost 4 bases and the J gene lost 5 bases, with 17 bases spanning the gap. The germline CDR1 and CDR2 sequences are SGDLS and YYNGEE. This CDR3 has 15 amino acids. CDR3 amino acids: CASSPLGGGGDTQYF. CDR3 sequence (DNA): TGTGCCAGCAGCCCCCTGGGAGGGGGAGGAGATACGCAGTATTTT.

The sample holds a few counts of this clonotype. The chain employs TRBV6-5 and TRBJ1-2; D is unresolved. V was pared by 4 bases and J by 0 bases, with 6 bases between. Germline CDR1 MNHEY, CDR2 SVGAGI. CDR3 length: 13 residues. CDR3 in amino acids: CASSSSTNYGYTF. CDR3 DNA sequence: TGTGCCAGCAGTTCCTCAACTAACTATGGCTACACCTTC.

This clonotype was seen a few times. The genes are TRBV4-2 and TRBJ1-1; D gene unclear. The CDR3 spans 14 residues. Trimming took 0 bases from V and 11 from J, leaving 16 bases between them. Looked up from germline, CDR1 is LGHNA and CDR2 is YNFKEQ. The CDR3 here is CASSQDRGEGRAFF. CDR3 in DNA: TGTGCCAGCAGCCAAGATCGGGGTGAGGGTCGGGCTTTCTTT.

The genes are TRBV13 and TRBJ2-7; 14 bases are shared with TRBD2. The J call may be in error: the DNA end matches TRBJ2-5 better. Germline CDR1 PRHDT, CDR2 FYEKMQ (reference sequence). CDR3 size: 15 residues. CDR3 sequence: CASSLTSGGEETQYF. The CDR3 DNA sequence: TGTGCCAGCAGCTTGACTAGCGGGGGGGAAGAGACCCAGTACTTC.

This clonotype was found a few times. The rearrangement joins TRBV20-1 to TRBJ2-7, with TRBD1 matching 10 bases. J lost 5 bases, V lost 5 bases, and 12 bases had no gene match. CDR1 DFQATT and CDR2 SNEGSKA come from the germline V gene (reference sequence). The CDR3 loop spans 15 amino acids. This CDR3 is CSASIPGQGSHEQYF. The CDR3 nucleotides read TGCAGTGCTTCGATACCGGGACAGGGGTCCCACGAGCAGTACTTC.

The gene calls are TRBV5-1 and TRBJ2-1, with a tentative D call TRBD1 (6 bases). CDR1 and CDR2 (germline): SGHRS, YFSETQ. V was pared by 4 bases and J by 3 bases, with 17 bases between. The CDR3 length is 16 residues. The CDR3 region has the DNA TGCGCCAGCAGCCCTAACACAGGGATTAGCTACAATGAGCAGTTCTTC. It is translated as CASSPNTGISYNEQFF.

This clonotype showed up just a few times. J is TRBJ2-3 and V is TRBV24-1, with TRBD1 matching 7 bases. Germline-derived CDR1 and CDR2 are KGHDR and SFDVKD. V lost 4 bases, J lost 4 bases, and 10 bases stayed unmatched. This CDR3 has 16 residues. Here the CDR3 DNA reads TGTGCCACCAGTGAAGGACAGGCCCGGGTCTCAGATACGCAGTATTTT. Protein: CATSEGQARVSDTQYF.

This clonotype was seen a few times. The CDR3 DNA reads TGTGCCAGCAGTTTAGAGGGGAAAGTCGGTGAGCAGTTCTTC. Translation gives CASSLEGKVGEQFF. V gene TRBV12-3 or TRBV12-4 combines with J gene TRBJ2-1; possible D gene TRBD1, 5 bases. The CDR3 is made up of 14 amino acids. The V and J ends lost 1 base and 9 bases respectively, with 13 bases between them.

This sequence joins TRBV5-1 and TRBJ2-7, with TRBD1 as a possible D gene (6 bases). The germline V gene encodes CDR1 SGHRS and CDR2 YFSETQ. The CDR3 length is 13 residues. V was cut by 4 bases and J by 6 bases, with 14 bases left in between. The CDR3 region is CASSRAGDPEQYF. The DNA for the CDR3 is TGCGCCAGCAGCAGAGCAGGGGACCCCGAGCAGTACTTC.

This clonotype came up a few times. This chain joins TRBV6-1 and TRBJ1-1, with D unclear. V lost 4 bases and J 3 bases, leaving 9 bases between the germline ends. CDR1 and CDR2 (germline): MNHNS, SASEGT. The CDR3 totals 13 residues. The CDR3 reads CASSASIDTEAFF. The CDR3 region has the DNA TGTGCCAGCAGTGCCTCGATTGACACTGAAGCTTTCTTT.

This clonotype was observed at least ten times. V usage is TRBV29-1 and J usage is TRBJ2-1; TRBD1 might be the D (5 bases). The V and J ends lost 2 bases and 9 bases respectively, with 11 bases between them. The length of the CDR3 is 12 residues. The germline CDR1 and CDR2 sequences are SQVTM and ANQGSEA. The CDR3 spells CSVEWSGIEQFF. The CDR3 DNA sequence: TGCAGCGTTGAATGGTCAGGGATTGAGCAGTTCTTC.